A selection of T cell receptor beta chains follows, all from one sample in a study of beta chain features in type 1 diabetes. The repertoire was sequenced with immunoSEQ multiplex PCR; TCRdb's copy has only in-frame clones and lacks some. The sample records 400,000 to 600,000 clones, approximately 28% being singletons. What was sequenced was naive CD4+ T cells from blood. Receptors originate from a man younger than 35 in good health. Each CDR3 is given with its conserved first and last residue. Each record gives: V gene, J gene, D gene, CDR3 length, clone size, CDR3 protein. The D gene is left open where the match is weak. Clone size is not always given. Where it is, it says once, few, many or a class for expanded clones.

v_gene: TRBV5-1; j_gene: TRBJ2-7; d_gene: .; len: 13; abundance: .; CDR3aa: CASSSTSLHEQYF
v_gene: TRBV12-5; j_gene: TRBJ2-3; d_gene: .; len: 13; abundance: few; CDR3aa: CASGYSGADTQYF
v_gene: TRBV4-1; j_gene: TRBJ2-6; d_gene: .; len: 16; abundance: .; CDR3aa: CASSQDEVYGANVLTF
v_gene: TRBV30; j_gene: TRBJ2-3; d_gene: TRBD2; len: 13; abundance: .; CDR3aa: CAWSSLRLATQYF
v_gene: TRBV30; j_gene: TRBJ1-1; d_gene: .; len: 11; abundance: .; CDR3aa: CAWSARTEAFF
v_gene: TRBV15; j_gene: TRBJ1-2; d_gene: .; len: 16; abundance: few; CDR3aa: CATSSGPRQTYYGYTF
v_gene: TRBV5-1; j_gene: TRBJ2-7; d_gene: .; len: 14; abundance: .; CDR3aa: CASSIPGYSYEQYF
v_gene: TRBV7-9; j_gene: TRBJ2-5; d_gene: .; len: 14; abundance: few; CDR3aa: CASSHQGGRETQYF
v_gene: TRBV5-1; j_gene: TRBJ2-1; d_gene: .; len: 13; abundance: .; CDR3aa: CASSLGSHNEQFF
v_gene: TRBV7-2; j_gene: TRBJ1-1; d_gene: .; len: 15; abundance: .; CDR3aa: CASSAHQGANTEAFF
v_gene: TRBV6-6; j_gene: TRBJ2-1; d_gene: .; len: 15; abundance: few; CDR3aa: CASRNSQSSYNEQFF
v_gene: TRBV30; j_gene: TRBJ1-2; d_gene: .; len: 16; abundance: .; CDR3aa: CAWSLTGRSAIYGYTF
v_gene: TRBV30; j_gene: .; d_gene: .; len: 11; abundance: .; CDR3aa: CAWSVGYEQYF
v_gene: TRBV7-2; j_gene: TRBJ2-1; d_gene: .; len: 15; abundance: few; CDR3aa: CASSSRKSGVSEQFF
v_gene: TRBV29-1; j_gene: TRBJ2-3; d_gene: .; len: 10; abundance: .; CDR3aa: CSVAWDTQYF
v_gene: TRBV28; j_gene: TRBJ2-7; d_gene: .; len: 14; abundance: few; CDR3aa: CASNYGQGRNEQYF
v_gene: TRBV7-9; j_gene: TRBJ2-5; d_gene: .; len: 16; abundance: once; CDR3aa: CASSSLGVRVQETQYF
v_gene: TRBV30; j_gene: TRBJ2-5; d_gene: TRBD2; len: 14; abundance: .; CDR3aa: CAWSVAGVQETQYF
v_gene: TRBV18; j_gene: TRBJ1-1; d_gene: .; len: 13; abundance: few; CDR3aa: CASSPAQNTEAFF
v_gene: TRBV7-2; j_gene: TRBJ2-5; d_gene: TRBD1; len: 18; abundance: .; CDR3aa: CASSLRGTGVAPQETQYF
v_gene: TRBV29-1; j_gene: TRBJ1-2; d_gene: .; len: 12; abundance: .; CDR3aa: CSGGQGNYGYTF
v_gene: TRBV15; j_gene: TRBJ2-5; d_gene: .; len: 15; abundance: .; CDR3aa: CATSRYTGYQETQYF
v_gene: TRBV11-3; j_gene: TRBJ2-5; d_gene: TRBD2; len: 14; abundance: few; CDR3aa: CASSPGTTQETQYF
v_gene: TRBV20-1; j_gene: TRBJ1-1; d_gene: .; len: 11; abundance: .; CDR3aa: CSAVMNTEAFF
v_gene: TRBV5-1; j_gene: TRBJ2-1; d_gene: TRBD2; len: 15; abundance: .; CDR3aa: CASSSGLAANNEQFF
v_gene: TRBV4-2; j_gene: TRBJ1-4; d_gene: .; len: 13; abundance: few; CDR3aa: CASSQDRNEKLFF
v_gene: TRBV5-1; j_gene: TRBJ2-5; d_gene: TRBD1; len: 15; abundance: .; CDR3aa: CASSPGDSTQETQYF
v_gene: TRBV7-9; j_gene: TRBJ1-1; d_gene: .; len: 14; abundance: .; CDR3aa: CASSAHRRNTEAFF
v_gene: TRBV7-2; j_gene: TRBJ1-2; d_gene: .; len: 13; abundance: .; CDR3aa: CASSLERVYGYTF
v_gene: TRBV6-1; j_gene: TRBJ2-5; d_gene: .; len: 16; abundance: .; CDR3aa: CASSAWGKGSKETQYF